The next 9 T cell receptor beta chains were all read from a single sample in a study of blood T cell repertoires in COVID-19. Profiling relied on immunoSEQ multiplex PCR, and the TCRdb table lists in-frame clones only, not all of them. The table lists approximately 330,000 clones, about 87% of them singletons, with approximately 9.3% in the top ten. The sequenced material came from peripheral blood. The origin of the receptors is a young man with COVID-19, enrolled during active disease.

The CDR3 spells CASSLTGSYEQYF. CDR3 bases: TGTGCCAGCAGTCTGACAGGATCATACGAGCAGTACTTC. The chain carries TRBV6-5 and TRBJ2-7, with TRBD1 as a possible D gene (6 bases). Between the trimmed V and J ends, which lost 5 bases and 4 bases, there was a span of 12 bases. This CDR3 comprises 13 residues. In germline, CDR1 is MNHEY, CDR2 SVGAGI.

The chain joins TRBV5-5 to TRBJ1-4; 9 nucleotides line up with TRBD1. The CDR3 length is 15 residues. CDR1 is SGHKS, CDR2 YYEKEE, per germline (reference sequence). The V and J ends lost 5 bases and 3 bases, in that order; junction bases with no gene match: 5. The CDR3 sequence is CASSPGDRANEKLFF. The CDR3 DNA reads TGTGCCAGCAGTCCCGGGGACAGGGCTAATGAAAAACTGTTTTTT.

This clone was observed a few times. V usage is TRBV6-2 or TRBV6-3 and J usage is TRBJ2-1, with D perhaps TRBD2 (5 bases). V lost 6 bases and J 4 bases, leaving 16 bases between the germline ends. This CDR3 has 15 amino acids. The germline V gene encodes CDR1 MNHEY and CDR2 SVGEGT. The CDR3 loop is CASSFSENLYNEQFF. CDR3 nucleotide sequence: TGTGCCAGCAGCTTTAGCGAAAACCTATACAATGAGCAGTTCTTC.

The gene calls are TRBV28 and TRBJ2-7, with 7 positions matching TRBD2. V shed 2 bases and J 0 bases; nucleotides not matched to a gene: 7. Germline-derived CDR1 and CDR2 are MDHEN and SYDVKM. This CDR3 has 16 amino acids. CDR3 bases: TGTGCCAGCAGTTTAGCAAGCGGGATCATCTCCTACGAGCAGTACTTC. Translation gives CASSLASGIISYEQYF.

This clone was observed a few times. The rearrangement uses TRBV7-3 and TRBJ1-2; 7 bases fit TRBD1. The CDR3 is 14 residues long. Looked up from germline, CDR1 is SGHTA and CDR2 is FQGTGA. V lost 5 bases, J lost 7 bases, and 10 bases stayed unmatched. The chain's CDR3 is CASSPQGGASGYTF. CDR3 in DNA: TGTGCCAGCAGCCCCCAGGGGGGCGCGAGTGGCTACACCTTC. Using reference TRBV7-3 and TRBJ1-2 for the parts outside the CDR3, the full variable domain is GAGVSQTPSNKVTEKGKYVELRCDPISGHTALYWYRQSLGQGPEFLIYFQGTGAADDSGLPNDRFFAVRPEGSVSTLKIQRTERGDSAVYLCASSPQGGASGYTFGSGTRLTVV.

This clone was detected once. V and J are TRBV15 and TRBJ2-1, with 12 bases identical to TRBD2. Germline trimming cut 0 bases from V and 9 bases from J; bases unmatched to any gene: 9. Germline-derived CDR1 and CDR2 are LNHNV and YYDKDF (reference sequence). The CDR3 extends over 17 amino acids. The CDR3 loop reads CATSRDRTSGKEGEQFF. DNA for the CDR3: TGTGCCACCAGCAGAGATCGGACTAGCGGGAAAGAAGGTGAGCAGTTCTTC.

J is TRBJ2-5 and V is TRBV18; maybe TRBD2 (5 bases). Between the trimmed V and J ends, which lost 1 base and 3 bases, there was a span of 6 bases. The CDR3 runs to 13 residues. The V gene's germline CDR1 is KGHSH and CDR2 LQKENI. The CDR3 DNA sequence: TGTGCCAGCTCACCACGGCGGGAAGAGACCCAGTACTTC. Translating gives CASSPRREETQYF.

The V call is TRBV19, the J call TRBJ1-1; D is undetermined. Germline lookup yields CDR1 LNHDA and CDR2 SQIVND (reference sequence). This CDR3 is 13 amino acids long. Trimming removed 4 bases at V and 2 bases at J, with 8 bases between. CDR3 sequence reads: CASSKRENTEAFF. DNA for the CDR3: TGTGCCAGTAGTAAACGGGAAAACACTGAAGCTTTCTTT.

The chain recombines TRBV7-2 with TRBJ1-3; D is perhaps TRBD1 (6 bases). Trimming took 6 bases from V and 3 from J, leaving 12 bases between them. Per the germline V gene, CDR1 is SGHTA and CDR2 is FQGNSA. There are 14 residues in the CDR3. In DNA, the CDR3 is TGTGCCAGCAGTCCAGGGGCGGATGGAAACACCATATATTTT. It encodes CASSPGADGNTIYF.